This T cell receptor beta chain is from a study of blood T cells in healthy people across ages. CDR3 length: 15 residues. From germline, CDR1 is SGHTA and CDR2 FQGNSA. V was trimmed by 1 base and J by 0 bases, leaving 9 bases between them. This clonotype occurred many times. A sample-barcoded 5' primer and a J-beta primer mix were used in a second PCR of roughly 6 to 11 cycles. TCRdb recomputed calls from the 5' RACE reads with MiXCR, one row per CDR3 protein. This table holds some 940,000 distinct CDR3 sequences, 25% to 35% found once. The sample was also reused in another study, on T cells of mothers and their children. That work adds: Addition of sample barcodes and 2-4 random nucleotides occurred through the M1S primer of the second PCR. Over 8.5 million TCR beta CDR3 reads were obtained from each mother, and about 3 million from each child.

The rearrangement joins TRBV7-2 to TRBJ2-5; the D is unclear. The sequenced material came from blood. This clonotype was obtained from a woman between 35 and 50 years old in good health. The CDR3 nucleotides read TGTGCCAGCAGCTTAGATTACAGAAACCAAGAGACCCAGTACTTC. Amino acid sequence: CASSLDYRNQETQYF.